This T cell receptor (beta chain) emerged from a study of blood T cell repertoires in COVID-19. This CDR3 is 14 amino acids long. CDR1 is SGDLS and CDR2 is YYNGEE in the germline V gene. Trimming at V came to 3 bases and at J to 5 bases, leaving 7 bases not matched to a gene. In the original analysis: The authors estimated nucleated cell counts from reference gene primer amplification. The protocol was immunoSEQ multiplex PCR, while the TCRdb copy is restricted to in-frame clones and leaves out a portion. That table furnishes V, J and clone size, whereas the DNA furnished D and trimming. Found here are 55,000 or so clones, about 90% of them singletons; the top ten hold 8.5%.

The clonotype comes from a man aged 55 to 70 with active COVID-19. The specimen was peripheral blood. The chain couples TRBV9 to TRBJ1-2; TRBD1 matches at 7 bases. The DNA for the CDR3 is TGTGCCAGCAGCGCGACAGGGATTGGGTATGGCTACACCTTC. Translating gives CASSATGIGYGYTF. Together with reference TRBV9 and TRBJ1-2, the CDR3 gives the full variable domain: DSGVTQTPKHLITATGQRVTLRCSPRSGDLSVYWYQQSLDQGLQFLIQYYNGEERAKGNILERFSAQQFPDLHSELNLSSLELGDSALYFCASSATGIGYGYTFGSGTRLTVV.